This TCR beta chain came from a study of control samples from healthy donors and cancer patients. Germline-derived CDR1 and CDR2 are SGHTA and FQGNSA. Trimming took off 5 bases at V and 1 base at J, with 11 bases between the two ends. There are 14 residues in the CDR3. The protocol was immunoSEQ multiplex PCR, while the TCRdb copy is restricted to in-frame clones and leaves out a portion. Of roughly 150,000 clones in the sample, 93% are singletons; the top ten hold over 2%. This receptor was taken from a man over 45 in good health. The chain links TRBV7-2 to TRBJ1-1; D not resolved. Sequencing input: blood. CDR3 sequence reads: CASSPPRQNTEAFF. Here the CDR3 DNA reads TGTGCCAGCAGCCCTCCTCGCCAGAACACTGAAGCTTTCTTT.